The 19 T cell receptor beta chains presented below share a single source sample, sequenced in a study of T cell responses to AZD1222 COVID-19 vaccine. Profiled with immunoSEQ multiplex PCR; TCRdb holds only in-frame clones, not every one. The sample lists around 180,000 clones, around 94% seen once, with 1.5% to 2% in the top ten. The specimen comprised peripheral blood, sampled 28 days after the second AZD1222 dose. These receptor sequences come from an adult who received the AZD1222 COVID-19 vaccine.

The V call is TRBV5-4, the J call TRBJ2-5; D is unclear. The germline CDR1 and CDR2 sequences are SGHNT and YYREEE (reference sequence). V was shortened by 4 bases and J by 2 bases, with 12 bases between the two germline ends. This CDR3 has 14 residues. Here the CDR3 DNA reads TGTGCCAGCAGCCTTACCGGGTCTCAAGAGACCCAGTACTTC. Translation gives CASSLTGSQETQYF.

Comments on this clone: Sequence at one end of the junction differs from germline and may be a read error. The chain recombines TRBV5-1 with TRBJ2-1; 13 positions match TRBD2. The CDR3 totals 15 residues. Germline V gives CDR1 SGHRS, CDR2 YFSETQ. Here the CDR3 reads CASSLGTSGNNEQFF. The CDR3 bases are TGCGCCAGCAGTTTGGGGACTAGCGGGAACAATGAGCAGTTCTTC.

V gene TRBV7-9 combines with J gene TRBJ1-2; D perhaps matches TRBD1 (5 bases). The CDR3 sequence is 13 residues long. The V and J ends lost 1 base and 8 bases respectively, with 11 bases between them. In germline, CDR1 is SEHNR, CDR2 FQNEAQ (reference sequence). CDR3 residues: CASSLGGAGGYTF. The CDR3 DNA is TGTGCCAGCAGCTTAGGCGGGGCTGGGGGCTACACCTTC. Filled out from reference TRBV7-9 and TRBJ1-2, the complete variable domain reads DTGVSQNPRHKITKRGQNVTFRCDPISEHNRLYWYRQTLGQGPEFLTYFQNEAQLEKSRLLSDRFSAERPKGSFSTLEIQRTEQGDSAMYLCASSLGGAGGYTFGSGTRLTVV.

The chain joins TRBV3-1 (or the pseudogene TRBV3-2) to TRBJ1-6; D might be TRBD1 (6 bases). Germline lookup yields CDR1 LGHDT and CDR2 YNNKEL (reference sequence). The V end was cut by 3 bases, the J end by 9 bases, with 33 bases between. The CDR3 length is 21 residues. CDR3 residues: CASSHPEVRKGDTPSGSPLHF. The CDR3 DNA is TGTGCCAGCAGCCACCCAGAGGTCCGGAAAGGGGACACTCCTAGCGGTTCACCCCTCCACTTT.

The chain recombines TRBV9 with TRBJ2-7; possible D gene TRBD2, 5 bases. Germline V gene data show CDR1 as SGDLS and CDR2 as YYNGEE. The CDR3 sequence is 16 residues long. V gave up 0 bases and J gave up 1 base, with 14 bases separating them. The CDR3 DNA reads TGTGCCAGCAGCGTAGGGATGGGGAGTTCGTCCTACGAGCAGTACTTC. It translates to CASSVGMGSSSYEQYF.

The rearrangement joins TRBV7-9 to TRBJ1-2, with 9 nucleotides matching TRBD1. The V and J ends lost 1 base and 10 bases, in that order; junction bases with no gene match: 7. The CDR3 extends over 14 amino acids. Germline V gives CDR1 SEHNR, CDR2 FQNEAQ (reference sequence). CDR3 in amino acids: CASSLVQGAGTYTF. The CDR3 region has the DNA TGTGCCAGCAGCTTAGTACAGGGGGCAGGAACCTACACCTTC. Combining the CDR3 with reference TRBV7-9 and TRBJ1-2 gives the whole variable domain DTGVSQNPRHKITKRGQNVTFRCDPISEHNRLYWYRQTLGQGPEFLTYFQNEAQLEKSRLLSDRFSAERPKGSFSTLEIQRTEQGDSAMYLCASSLVQGAGTYTFGSGTRLTVV.

V is TRBV6-5 and J is TRBJ1-6; no firm D call. Trimming removed 0 bases at V and 7 bases at J, with 13 bases between. CDR3 length equals 16 residues. Germline assignment: CDR1 MNHEY and CDR2 SVGAGI. CDR3 coding DNA: TGTGCCAGCAGTTACTCGCGAGGGTCGAGGAATTCACCCCTCCACTTT. Encoded protein: CASSYSRGSRNSPLHF.

The rearrangement uses TRBV6-5 and TRBJ2-1; 10 bases fit TRBD1. The ends lost 7 bases at V and 3 bases at J; junction bases unmatched: 3. The CDR3 has 14 amino acids. Germline CDR1 and CDR2: MNHEY and SVGAGI. The CDR3 coding sequence is TGTGCCAGCAACGGACAGGGGGGCTACAATGAGCAGTTCTTC. Amino acids: CASNGQGGYNEQFF.

This chain links TRBV3-1 (or the pseudogene TRBV3-2) with TRBJ2-7, with 9 bases identical to TRBD1. Trimming removed 1 base from V and 7 bases from J; junction bases left unmatched: 5. The CDR3 spans 14 residues. Germline CDR1 reads LGHDT; CDR2 reads YNNKEL (reference sequence). The CDR3 reads CASSQVTGGWEQYF. DNA of the CDR3: TGTGCCAGCAGCCAAGTAACAGGGGGCTGGGAGCAGTACTTC.

The chain employs TRBV5-6 and TRBJ1-1; D is possibly TRBD1 (6 bases). The germline gives CDR1 SGHDT, CDR2 YYEEEE. V lost 4 bases to trimming and J lost 1 base, with 11 bases between them. The length of the CDR3 is 14 residues. The DNA of the CDR3 is TGTGCCAGCAGCGGCGGACAGTCGAACACTGAAGCTTTCTTT. Its protein product is CASSGGQSNTEAFF.

The chain uses TRBV30 and TRBJ2-5, with 12 bases that match TRBD2. This CDR3 comprises 15 residues. V was pared by 2 bases and J by 2 bases, with 3 bases of the junction left unmatched. From germline, CDR1 is GTSNPN and CDR2 SVGIG (reference sequence). The CDR3 bases are TGTGCCTGGAGTTTCGGACTAGCGGGACAAGAGACCCAGTACTTC. It specifies CAWSFGLAGQETQYF.

This chain uses TRBV27 with TRBJ1-2; D perhaps matches TRBD1 (6 bases). The CDR3 covers 15 residues. Germline V gene lookup returns CDR1 MNHEY and CDR2 SMNVEV (reference sequence). With 6 bases removed from V and 4 bases from J, the gap between germline ends came to 18 bases. The CDR3, as DNA: TGTGCCAGCAGCCCTCTGGGGTGGGGGCCCTATGGCTACACCTTC. Translating gives CASSPLGWGPYGYTF.

The chain employs TRBV11-2 and TRBJ1-5; D not resolved. The CDR3 consists of 15 residues. Germline V CDR1 and CDR2: SGHAT, FQNNGV. V was trimmed by 5 bases and J by 2 bases, leaving 13 bases between them. CDR3 sequence reads: CASSRNSTRNQPQHF. CDR3 nucleotides: TGTGCCAGCAGCCGGAATAGTACCCGCAATCAGCCCCAGCATTTT.

The gene calls are TRBV20-1 and TRBJ1-1; TRBD1 is a possible D gene (6 bases). This CDR3 contains 11 residues. The germline V gene encodes CDR1 DFQATT and CDR2 SNEGSKA (reference sequence). The V end was cut by 6 bases, the J end by 6 bases, with 11 bases between. Written as DNA, the CDR3 is TGCAGTGCCCGGGACAATCCTGAAGCTTTCTTT. Amino acid sequence: CSARDNPEAFF.

The chain employs TRBV6-5 and TRBJ1-2; TRBD1 matches at 8 bases. Unmatched junction bases numbered 7, after V lost 6 bases and J lost 7 bases. The germline V gene has CDR1 MNHEY and CDR2 SVGAGI. The CDR3 runs 13 residues. The CDR3 coding sequence is TGTGCCAGCAGGAGTCCCGGGACAGGTGGCTACACCTTC. As protein: CASRSPGTGGYTF.

V and J are TRBV6-1 and TRBJ2-1; 9 bases are a match to TRBD1. Trimming removed 3 bases from V and 8 bases from J; junction bases left unmatched: 8. Germline loops: CDR1 MNHNS, CDR2 SASEGT. The CDR3 runs 15 residues. CDR3 region: CASSDAGTGYDEQFF. The DNA of the CDR3 is TGTGCCAGCAGTGATGCCGGGACAGGGTACGATGAGCAGTTCTTC.

This sequence joins TRBV18 and TRBJ2-7, with 15 bases matching TRBD2. Germline V gives CDR1 KGHSH, CDR2 LQKENI. The CDR3 covers 16 residues. V dropped 3 bases and J dropped 4; count of bases not matched to a gene: 4. CDR3 loop: CASSPPGLAGGYEQYF. DNA for the CDR3: TGTGCCAGCTCACCGCCCGGACTAGCGGGAGGGTACGAGCAGTACTTC. The complete variable domain, with remaining parts taken from reference TRBV18 and TRBJ2-7, reads NAGVMQNPRHLVRRRGQEARLRCSPMKGHSHVYWYRQLPEEGLKFMVYLQKENIIDESGMPKERFSAEFPKEGPSILRIQQVVRGDSAAYFCASSPPGLAGGYEQYFGPGTRLTVT.

The chain has TRBV6-5 and TRBJ1-2; 7 bases fit TRBD1. This CDR3 is 15 amino acids long. From germline, CDR1 is MNHEY and CDR2 SVGAGI. The ends lost 7 bases at V and 6 bases at J; junction bases unmatched: 14. The CDR3 is CASTRSDRAYDGYTF. Here the CDR3 DNA reads TGTGCCAGCACGCGTAGTGACAGGGCCTACGATGGCTACACCTTC.

V usage is TRBV5-1 and J usage is TRBJ2-5, with a possible D match to TRBD2 (6 bases). Germline-derived CDR1 and CDR2 are SGHRS and YFSETQ. Trimming cost V 4 bases and J 4 bases, with 11 bases left between them. The CDR3 sequence is 13 residues long. For the CDR3, the DNA is TGCGCCAGCAGCACGGGACTTTCAGAGACCCAGTACTTC. Its translation is CASSTGLSETQYF.